The text below deals with one T cell receptor (beta chain). The specificity of this receptor is unknown. Germline is not matched at one junction end, which may reflect a read error. According to the study, the label for this sample's treatment or condition signals: live attenuated yellow fever vaccine strain. Two biological replicates of bulk PBMCs were collected at each blood-draw timepoint. PBMCs were isolated from peripheral blood using a standard Ficoll-Paque protocol. TriZol was used to extract RNA from bulk PBMCs, from CD4 and CD8 fractions, and from dextramer-positive and dextramer-negative fractions. The CDR3, cysteine through phenylalanine, is 14 amino acids long. Only the CDR3 DNA stays, 42 bases, in frame from base 1. CDR1 is given as DFQATT and CDR2 as SNEGSKA, both from the germline V gene (reference sequence). The sample belongs to a study of T cells after yellow fever vaccination (dated by TCRdb to the late 2010s). With respect to the entire study: The SMART-Seq v4 Ultra Low Input RNA kit was used to prepare libraries from fractions with low cell numbers. Bulk TCR alpha and beta repertoires were sequenced longitudinally to track T-cell clones before and after primary and booster YFV17D yellow fever vaccination. Two healthy male donors made up the cohort, one aged 18 to 30 years and the other aged 30 to 40 years. Blood was collected at multiple timepoints before and after primary and secondary immunization, and bulk PBMC replicates and cell subsets were isolated. Summary of the overall study and its limitations: Computational filtering was needed because FACS-sorted repertoires could contain abundant contaminating clonotypes from the bulk population. Compared with the primary T-cell response, the secondary T-cell response was faster but weaker, reaching its peak on day 5 rather than on day 15. A small fraction of clonotypes appeared in both the CD4 and CD8 compartments, likely as a result of convergent recombination. The study included only two donors, which limits how far the findings can be generalized. Most clones expanded after primary vaccination were re-detected after the booster (96% of CD4 and 88% of CD8), suggesting broad memory maintenance.

The instrument was an Illumina NovaSeq 6000. TCR cDNA was made using 5'RACE template switching, a step that added a universal primer site and unique molecular identifiers. cDNA synthesis was primed from both the TCR alpha and TCR beta constant segments. Library amplification involved two PCR steps, and the second step added sample barcodes and sequencing adapters. Sequencing of libraries was done on Illumina HiSeq 2500 (2x100 bp) or NovaSeq (2x150 bp). In the source study's methods: MIGEC was used to demultiplex reads and collapse the reads into UMI consensus sequences, and MiXCR was used for V(D)J alignment. Vaccine-responding clonotypes were defined with edgeR using replicate PBMC samples, requiring FDR below 0.01 and a log2 fold change above 5 up to day 15. Each bulk clonotype was labeled CD4 or CD8 based on which sequenced repertoire, CD4 or CD8, contained the clonotype at higher abundance. TCRdb applied fastp at Q25 and MiXCR to the public reads, then kept only in-frame beta chains. Every entry covers one CDR3 protein and lists the most common genes and DNA from its rows. These V and J calls rely on TCRdb rather than the paper's analysis. A total of about 310,000 distinct CDR3 sequences appear in this sample, roughly 4% of them only once. Jointly, the top ten make up 23% of the sample.

This receptor chain uses TRBV20-1 and TRBJ2-1; the best D guess is TRBD1, with 6 bases matching. The source material was PBMCs, sampled on the day of the yellow fever booster vaccination. The origin of this receptor is a young man who received the YFV17D yellow fever vaccine. The CDR3 reads as follows: CSARDRHAYNEQFF. The nucleotide sequence reads TGCAGTGCTCGAGACAGGCATGCCTACAATGAGCAGTTCTTC.